The 24 T cell receptor beta chains below come from one sample, sequenced in a study of T cell responses to AZD1222 COVID-19 vaccine. Profiled with immunoSEQ multiplex PCR; TCRdb holds only in-frame clones, not every one. The sample carries 140,000 to 150,000 clones, 92% recorded once. Source: peripheral blood, taken on day 0 of AZD1222 vaccination. All receptors derive from an adult in good health.

CDR3 coding DNA: TGTGCCAGCAGCCGCGGGACTAACTCCTACAATGAGCAGTTCTTC. Translated: CASSRGTNSYNEQFF. V and J are TRBV7-9 and TRBJ2-1; 7 positions agree with TRBD2. CDR1 and CDR2 (germline): SEHNR, FQNEAQ (reference sequence). The V and J ends lost 5 bases and 0 bases, in that order; junction bases with no gene match: 4. The CDR3 extends over 15 amino acids.

The chain uses TRBV19 and TRBJ2-3; 10 bases align to TRBD2. There are 19 residues in the CDR3. V shed 3 bases, J shed 6 bases, and the junction held 18 bases outside the gene matches. In germline, CDR1 is LNHDA, CDR2 SQIVND (reference sequence). CDR3 sequence: CASSIGWAAGGPNGDTQYF. CDR3 coding DNA: TGTGCCAGTAGTATCGGGTGGGCAGCGGGAGGGCCGAATGGGGATACGCAGTATTTT.

This clone has just a few counts. The genes are TRBV6-4 and TRBJ2-2; D remains ambiguous. Germline V CDR1 and CDR2: MRHNA, SNTAGT. The CDR3 contains 15 residues. V was shortened by 0 bases and J by 6 bases, with 11 bases between the two germline ends. CDR3 coding DNA: TGTGCCAGCAGTGACTCGAATACGGGCCCCGGGGAGCTGTTTTTT. Protein: CASSDSNTGPGELFF.

The chain recombines TRBV5-1 with TRBJ2-3; D not certain. Per the germline V gene, CDR1 is SGHRS and CDR2 is YFSETQ. Trimming left V 0 bases short and J 0 bases short, with 8 bases between. There are 15 residues in the CDR3. CDR3 sequence: CASSLAVTSTDTQYF. The CDR3 coding sequence is TGCGCCAGCAGCTTGGCGGTTACTAGCACAGATACGCAGTATTTT.

The rearrangement links TRBV5-1 to TRBJ1-2, with 9 bases fitting TRBD1. Germline CDR1 SGHRS, CDR2 YFSETQ. J gave up 8 bases and V 0 bases, and 8 bases lay outside the gene matches. This CDR3 contains 15 residues. The CDR3 DNA sequence: TGCGCCAGCAGCTTGGAGGGACAGGGAGATTACGGCTACACCTTC. Protein: CASSLEGQGDYGYTF.

The V and J genes are TRBV2 and TRBJ1-1, with a tentative D call TRBD1 (6 bases). V lost 7 bases to trimming and J lost 0 bases, with 15 bases between them. This CDR3 contains 15 residues. In germline, CDR1 is SNHLY, CDR2 FYNNEI. The CDR3 bases are TGTGCCAGCACCGGCAGGGGATCAGTGAACACTGAAGCTTTCTTT. Translation: CASTGRGSVNTEAFF.

CDR3 loop: CAISGGSYNQPQHF. CDR3 coding DNA: TGTGCCATTTCCGGGGGATCGTACAATCAGCCCCAGCATTTT. The rearrangement joins TRBV19 to TRBJ1-5; a weak D match, TRBD1 (5 bases). CDR3 length: 14 amino acids. Per germline, CDR1 LNHDA and CDR2 SQIVND (reference sequence). With 10 bases removed from V and 3 bases from J, the gap between germline ends came to 16 bases. The full variable domain, with the rest looked up from reference TRBV19 and TRBJ1-5, is DGGITQSPKYLFRKEGQNVTLSCEQNLNHDAMYWYRQDPGQGLRLIYYSQIVNDFQKGDIAEGYSVSREKKESFPLTVTSAQKNPTAFYLCAISGGSYNQPQHFGDGTRLSIL.

J is TRBJ1-5 and V is TRBV24-1; D gene uncertain. V lost 9 bases, J lost 7 bases, and 12 bases lay in between. CDR3 length: 12 residues. Germline V gene lookup returns CDR1 KGHDR and CDR2 SFDVKD. CDR3 sequence: CATSSQGQPQHF. The CDR3 region has the DNA TGTGCCACCTCGTCCCAAGGGCAGCCCCAGCATTTT.

The chain has TRBV6-2 or TRBV6-3 and TRBJ2-3; 7 bases align to TRBD2. The CDR3 is made up of 19 amino acids. V lost 0 bases and J lost 0; bases outside the gene matches: 12. Germline V gene lookup returns CDR1 MNHEY and CDR2 SVGEGT. CDR3 nucleotides: TGTGCCAGCAGTTACTCGACCAGCGGGAAGGCACCTAGCACAGATACGCAGTATTTT. Translated, it gives CASSYSTSGKAPSTDTQYF.

CDR3 in DNA: TGTGCCAGTAGTAAGGAGGGCCAAAGATCGGGTTACACCGGGGAGCTGTTTTTT. It encodes CASSKEGQRSGYTGELFF. The chain recombines TRBV19 with TRBJ2-2; possible D gene TRBD2, 6 bases. Germline V gene data show CDR1 as LNHDA and CDR2 as SQIVND (reference sequence). This CDR3 has 18 amino acids. The ends were cut back, 4 bases at V and 3 bases at J, with 21 bases in the middle. The full variable domain, rest sourced from reference TRBV19 and TRBJ2-2, is DGGITQSPKYLFRKEGQNVTLSCEQNLNHDAMYWYRQDPGQGLRLIYYSQIVNDFQKGDIAEGYSVSREKKESFPLTVTSAQKNPTAFYLCASSKEGQRSGYTGELFFGEGSRLTVL.

The V gene is TRBV19, the J gene TRBJ2-7; D ambiguous. This CDR3 region has 15 residues. Between the trimmed V and J ends, which lost 1 base and 2 bases, there was a span of 12 bases. Germline CDR1 and CDR2: LNHDA and SQIVND (reference sequence). This CDR3 reads CASSIGGLRPYEQYF. Written as DNA, the CDR3 is TGTGCCAGTAGTATAGGGGGTTTAAGGCCCTACGAGCAGTACTTC.

V gene TRBV6-4 combines with J gene TRBJ1-1; 11 nucleotides line up with TRBD1. This CDR3 is 13 amino acids long. V trimming: 2 bases; J trimming: 10 bases; junction bases outside the gene matches: 3. CDR1 is MRHNA, CDR2 SNTAGT, per germline. CDR3 nucleotide sequence: TGTGCCAGCAGTGACCGGGACAGGGGGGTAGCTTTCTTT. This translates into CASSDRDRGVAFF.

The gene calls are TRBV16 and TRBJ1-3; 9 bases align to TRBD1. This CDR3 has 17 amino acids. CDR1 and CDR2 from the germline V gene are KGHSY and FQNENV. V lost 0 bases, J lost 4 bases, and 7 bases stayed unmatched. The CDR3 region is CASSQSGQGTKGNTIYF. CDR3 nucleotide sequence: TGTGCCAGCAGCCAATCGGGACAGGGAACGAAAGGAAACACCATATATTTT.

The gene calls are TRBV4-1 and TRBJ1-2, with 9 bases that match TRBD1. This CDR3 is built from 17 residues. Germline CDR1 is MGHRA and CDR2 is YSYEKL. Trimming at V came to 1 base and at J to 5 bases, leaving 11 bases not matched to a gene. The CDR3 DNA reads as TGCGCCAGCAGCCAAGCTATGGGACAGGGAGTCGGATATGGCTACACCTTC. It translates to CASSQAMGQGVGYGYTF.

V usage is TRBV5-4 and J usage is TRBJ2-7, with TRBD1 matching over 7 bases. The CDR3 length is 14 residues. Germline CDR1 and CDR2: SGHNT and YYREEE (reference sequence). Losses at the gene ends were 0 bases for V and 6 bases for J; bases not matched to a gene: 6. The CDR3 spells CASSLESQGVEQYF. CDR3 sequence (DNA): TGTGCCAGCAGCTTGGAGTCCCAGGGGGTCGAGCAGTACTTC. Full variable domain (missing parts from reference TRBV5-4 and TRBJ2-7): ETGVTQSPTHLIKTRGQQVTLRCSSQSGHNTVSWYQQALGQGPQFIFQYYREEENGRGNFPPRFSGLQFPNYSSELNVNALELDDSALYLCASSLESQGVEQYFGPGTRLTVT.

The CDR3 nucleotides are TGTGCCAGCAGACCCCACGGACTAGTGACCGGGGAGCTGTTTTTT. Translated: CASRPHGLVTGELFF. The V and J genes are TRBV2 and TRBJ2-2; 7 nucleotides line up with TRBD2. Germline V gene lookup returns CDR1 SNHLY and CDR2 FYNNEI. This CDR3 has 15 residues. V gave up 6 bases and J gave up 5 bases; unmatched junction bases: 9.

This chain uses TRBV7-2 with TRBJ1-5; D is unclear. Germline CDR1 and CDR2: SGHTA and FQGNSA. V lost 3 bases and J 4 bases, leaving 19 bases between the germline ends. This CDR3 comprises 17 residues. CDR3 nucleotides: TGTGCCAGCAGCTTGTTCAGTGGCAGTTTCGTAAATCAGCCCCAGCATTTT. Its protein product is CASSLFSGSFVNQPQHF. Full variable domain (rest looked up from reference TRBV7-2 and TRBJ1-5): GAGVSQSPSNKVTEKGKDVELRCDPISGHTALYWYRQSLGQGLEFLIYFQGNSAPDKSGLPSDRFSAERTGGSVSTLTIQRTQQEDSAVYLCASSLFSGSFVNQPQHFGDGTRLSIL.

V is TRBV18 and J is TRBJ2-7; 15 positions agree with TRBD2. The CDR3 runs to 15 residues. The J segment lost 2 bases and the V segment lost 6 bases, leaving 2 bases of the junction unmatched. Per the germline V gene, CDR1 is KGHSH and CDR2 is LQKENI. The CDR3 DNA reads TGTGCCAGCTCCCGGACTAGCGGGAGGGCCTACGAGCAGTACTTC. Translating it yields CASSRTSGRAYEQYF.

The V and J genes are TRBV6-1 and TRBJ1-1; D uncertain. Germline-derived CDR1 and CDR2 are MNHNS and SASEGT. This CDR3 spans 12 amino acids. Trimming removed 3 bases at V and 4 bases at J, with 6 bases between. The chain's CDR3 is CASSDDGTEAFF. The CDR3 DNA reads as TGTGCCAGCAGTGATGATGGCACTGAAGCTTTCTTT.

This clone was detected only once. Written as DNA, the CDR3 is TGTGCCAGCAGTTTCCACAGGGGCGTATTTAATTCACCCCTCCACTTT. Amino acids: CASSFHRGVFNSPLHF. The chain uses TRBV27 and TRBJ1-6; 7 bases line up with TRBD1. CDR3 length equals 16 residues. Losses at the gene ends were 3 bases for V and 6 bases for J; bases not matched to a gene: 8. Germline CDR1 reads MNHEY; CDR2 reads SMNVEV (reference sequence).

The genes are TRBV3-1 (or the pseudogene TRBV3-2) and TRBJ2-2; D not resolved. Germline V gene data show CDR1 as LGHDT and CDR2 as YNNKEL (reference sequence). Trimming removed 1 base at V and 5 bases at J, with 5 bases between. The CDR3 runs to 13 residues. The DNA for the CDR3 is TGTGCCAGCAGCCAAGTGAGGACCGGGGAGCTGTTTTTT. Encoded protein: CASSQVRTGELFF.

The CDR3 here is CASSLNWRVSYNEQFF. As DNA, the CDR3 is TGTGCCAGCAGTCTCAACTGGAGGGTGTCCTACAATGAGCAGTTCTTC. J is TRBJ2-1 and V is TRBV27; D is possibly TRBD2 (6 bases). The CDR3 has 16 residues. The V and J ends lost 5 bases and 1 base respectively, with 15 bases between them. Germline V lookup: CDR1 MNHEY, CDR2 SMNVEV (reference sequence).

The V gene is TRBV30, the J gene TRBJ1-5; tentatively, D is TRBD1 (6 bases). Germline CDR1 GTSNPN, CDR2 SVGIG (reference sequence). The CDR3 totals 15 residues. V lost 3 bases and J lost 3, with 15 bases in between. The chain's CDR3 is CAWRRGAGDNQPQHF. The DNA for the CDR3 is TGTGCCTGGAGGAGGGGGGCAGGGGACAATCAGCCCCAGCATTTT.

The J gene is TRBJ2-7, the V gene TRBV5-1; D unresolved. Germline CDR1 reads SGHRS; CDR2 reads YFSETQ. The CDR3 runs to 12 residues. The V end lost 5 bases, the J end lost 2 bases, and 8 bases lay between the germline ends. The CDR3 spells CASRAATYEQYF. CDR3 sequence (DNA): TGCGCCAGCAGGGCGGCGACCTACGAGCAGTACTTC.